A selection of T cell receptor beta chains follows, all from one sample in a study of blood T cell repertoires in COVID-19. The table came from immunoSEQ multiplex PCR; TCRdb's copy has only in-frame clones and leaves some out. This table has 70,000 to 100,000 clones, approximately 91% appearing once. Source material: peripheral blood. The receptors here all came from an elderly woman with acute or convalescent COVID-19. Each CDR3 is given with its conserved first and last residue. D genes are given only for firm matches. For some rows the clone size is stated as once, few or many, or as a class when expanded; others skip it.

j_gene: TRBJ2-1; d_gene: TRBD2; v_gene: TRBV2; abundance: once; CDR3nt: TGTGCCAGCAGCCAGGGACTAGCGGGAGTAGGGTCCTACAATGAGCAGTTCTTC; CDR3aa: CASSQGLAGVGSYNEQFF
j_gene: TRBJ2-7; d_gene: TRBD1; v_gene: TRBV6-5; abundance: -; CDR3nt: TGTGCCAGCAGTTACACAGGGGCCTACGAGCAGTACTTC; CDR3aa: CASSYTGAYEQYF
j_gene: TRBJ1-6; d_gene: TRBD1; v_gene: TRBV27; abundance: once; CDR3nt: TGTGCCAGCAGTTCGGACAGGGCCCCGAATTCACCCCTCCACTTT; CDR3aa: CASSSDRAPNSPLHF
j_gene: TRBJ2-5; d_gene: -; v_gene: TRBV28; abundance: -; CDR3nt: TGTGCCAGCAGCCCTAGCCGGGTTTCATGGCCGGAGACCCAGTACTTC; CDR3aa: CASSPSRVSWPETQYF
j_gene: TRBJ1-5; d_gene: TRBD1; v_gene: TRBV19; abundance: -; CDR3nt: TGTGCCAGTAGTATATGGGGAGGACAGGGGAATCAGCCCCAGCATTTT; CDR3aa: CASSIWGGQGNQPQHF
j_gene: TRBJ2-2; d_gene: TRBD2; v_gene: TRBV10-3; abundance: -; CDR3nt: TGTGCCACCTGGATAGCGGGAGAAGGTACCGGGGAGCTGTTTTTT; CDR3aa: CATWIAGEGTGELFF
j_gene: TRBJ2-2; d_gene: -; v_gene: TRBV4-1; abundance: -; CDR3nt: TGCGCCAGCAGCCAAGGGACAGAATTATTCACCGGGGAGCTGTTTTTT; CDR3aa: CASSQGTELFTGELFF
j_gene: TRBJ2-5; d_gene: TRBD2; v_gene: TRBV29-1; abundance: -; CDR3nt: TGCAGCGTCTTGACTAGCACAGAGACCCAGTACTTC; CDR3aa: CSVLTSTETQYF
j_gene: TRBJ1-1; d_gene: -; v_gene: TRBV27; abundance: -; CDR3nt: TGTGCCAGCAGTGTTACAGGGTTCACTGAAGCTTTCTTT; CDR3aa: CASSVTGFTEAFF
j_gene: TRBJ2-5; d_gene: -; v_gene: TRBV28; abundance: -; CDR3nt: TGTGCCAGCAGTCGAGGGGGTTGGGAGACCCAGTACTTC; CDR3aa: CASSRGGWETQYF
j_gene: TRBJ2-7; d_gene: TRBD2; v_gene: TRBV4-1; abundance: -; CDR3nt: TGCGCCAGCAGCCAAGATCCCCTAGCGGGAGGGCCATACGAGCAGTACTTC; CDR3aa: CASSQDPLAGGPYEQYF
j_gene: TRBJ1-1; d_gene: TRBD1; v_gene: TRBV24-1; abundance: -; CDR3nt: TGTGCCACCAGTGACTCCGGGACAGGGGGCCTCGGAGCTTTCTTT; CDR3aa: CATSDSGTGGLGAFF
j_gene: TRBJ1-5; d_gene: -; v_gene: TRBV15; abundance: -; CDR3nt: TGTGCCACCAGCACCAATCAGGGAATGGGCAATCAGCCCCAGCATTTT; CDR3aa: CATSTNQGMGNQPQHF
j_gene: TRBJ2-1; d_gene: TRBD2; v_gene: TRBV28; abundance: few; CDR3nt: TGTGCCAGCAGTTTTCCCCCACAAGCGGGAGTTGTGTACAATGAGCAGTTCTTC; CDR3aa: CASSFPPQAGVVYNEQFF
j_gene: TRBJ1-2; d_gene: -; v_gene: TRBV5-6; abundance: -; CDR3nt: TGTGCCAGCAGCTTGAGTCGGCGAACGGGTGGCTACACCTTC; CDR3aa: CASSLSRRTGGYTF
j_gene: TRBJ1-2; d_gene: -; v_gene: TRBV4-3; abundance: few; CDR3nt: TGCGCCAGCAGCCAGAACAGGGCAGGGAGTGGCGGCTACACCTTC; CDR3aa: CASSQNRAGSGGYTF
j_gene: TRBJ2-5; d_gene: -; v_gene: TRBV28; abundance: -; CDR3nt: TGTGCCAGCAGTTTATACAGGCAGGAGACCCAGTACTTC; CDR3aa: CASSLYRQETQYF
j_gene: TRBJ2-1; d_gene: TRBD2; v_gene: TRBV3-1/TRBV3-2; abundance: -; CDR3nt: TGTGCCAGCAGCCATCGTAGCGGGAGGAATGATGAGCAGTTCTTC; CDR3aa: CASSHRSGRNDEQFF
j_gene: TRBJ2-1; d_gene: TRBD2; v_gene: TRBV5-1; abundance: -; CDR3nt: TGCGCCAGCGGTCCGAGGACTAGCGGGTTAGATGAGCAGTTCTTC; CDR3aa: CASGPRTSGLDEQFF
j_gene: TRBJ1-1; d_gene: TRBD1; v_gene: TRBV5-6; abundance: -; CDR3nt: TGTGCCAGCAGCTCGACAGGGGGGAACACTGAAGCTTTCTTT; CDR3aa: CASSSTGGNTEAFF
j_gene: TRBJ1-2; d_gene: TRBD1; v_gene: TRBV29-1; abundance: -; CDR3nt: TGCAGCGGGGGTGGGACAGGCTATGGCTACACCTTC; CDR3aa: CSGGGTGYGYTF
j_gene: TRBJ2-7; d_gene: TRBD2; v_gene: TRBV7-9; abundance: -; CDR3nt: TGTGCCAGCAGCCTCCTAGCGGGAATCCTGGTTGAGCAGTACTTC; CDR3aa: CASSLLAGILVEQYF
j_gene: TRBJ1-5; d_gene: -; v_gene: TRBV30; abundance: -; CDR3nt: TGTGCCTGGAGTACGAGACACAGGGACGTTCAGCCCCAGCATTTT; CDR3aa: CAWSTRHRDVQPQHF
j_gene: TRBJ2-1; d_gene: -; v_gene: TRBV2; abundance: -; CDR3nt: TGTGCCAGCGACGGGTTGGGGCACAATGAGCAGTTCTTC; CDR3aa: CASDGLGHNEQFF
j_gene: TRBJ2-7; d_gene: -; v_gene: TRBV2; abundance: -; CDR3nt: TGTGCCAGCAGGGAGACAGGCTCCTACGAGCAGTACTTC; CDR3aa: CASRETGSYEQYF
j_gene: TRBJ2-1; d_gene: -; v_gene: TRBV5-1; abundance: -; CDR3nt: TGCGCCAGCAGCTTGGGCGGCAGCACCTACAATGAGCAGTTCTTC; CDR3aa: CASSLGGSTYNEQFF